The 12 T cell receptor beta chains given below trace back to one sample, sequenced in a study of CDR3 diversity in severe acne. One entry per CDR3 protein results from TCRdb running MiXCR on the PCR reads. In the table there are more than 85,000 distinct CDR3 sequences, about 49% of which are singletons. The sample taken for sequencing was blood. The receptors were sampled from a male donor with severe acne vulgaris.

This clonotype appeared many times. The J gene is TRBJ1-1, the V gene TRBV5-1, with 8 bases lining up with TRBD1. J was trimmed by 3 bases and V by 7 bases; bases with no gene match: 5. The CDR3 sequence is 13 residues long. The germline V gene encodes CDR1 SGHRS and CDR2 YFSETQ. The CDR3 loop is CASGQGSYTEAFF. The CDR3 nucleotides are TGCGCCAGCGGACAGGGTAGCTACACTGAAGCTTTCTTT.

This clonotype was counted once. The DNA for the CDR3 is TGTGTTTCGCAGACAGGGACAAGCTCCTACGAGCAGTACTTC. It translates to CVSQTGTSSYEQYF. The gene calls are TRBV2 and TRBJ2-7; 7 nucleotides agree with TRBD1. From germline, CDR1 is SNHLY and CDR2 FYNNEI. The CDR3 sequence is 14 residues long. Combining the CDR3 with reference TRBV2 and TRBJ2-7 gives the whole variable domain EPEVTQTPSHQVTQMGQEVILRCVPISNHLYFYWYRQILGQKVEFLVSFYNNEISEKSEIFDDQFSVERPDGSNFTLKIRSTKLEDSAMYFCVSQTGTSSYEQYFGPGTRLTVT.

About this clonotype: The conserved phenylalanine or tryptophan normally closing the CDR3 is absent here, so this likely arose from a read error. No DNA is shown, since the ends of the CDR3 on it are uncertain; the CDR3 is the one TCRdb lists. The CDR3 here is CSARDSRTYNSPLHFGN. This chain joins TRBV20-1 and TRBJ2-5; TRBD2 is taken as the D call from the table, unchecked against the DNA. The germline CDR1 and CDR2 sequences are DFQATT and SNEGSKA (reference sequence). The CDR3 spans 17 residues, counting both ends.

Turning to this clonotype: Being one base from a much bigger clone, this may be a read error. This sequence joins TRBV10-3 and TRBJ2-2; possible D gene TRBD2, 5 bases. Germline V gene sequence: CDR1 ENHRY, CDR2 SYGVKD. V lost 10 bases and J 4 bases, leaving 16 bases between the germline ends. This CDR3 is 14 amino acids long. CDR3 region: CASRDGVGTGELFF. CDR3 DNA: TGTGCCAGCAGAGACGGGGTAGGCACCGGGGAGCTGTTTTTT.

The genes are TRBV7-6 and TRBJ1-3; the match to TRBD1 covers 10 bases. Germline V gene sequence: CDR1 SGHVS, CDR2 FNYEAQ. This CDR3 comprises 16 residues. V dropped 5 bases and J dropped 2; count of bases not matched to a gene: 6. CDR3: CASSPRTGGTGNTIYF. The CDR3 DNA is TGTGCCAGCAGCCCCCGGACAGGGGGGACTGGAAACACCATATATTTT.

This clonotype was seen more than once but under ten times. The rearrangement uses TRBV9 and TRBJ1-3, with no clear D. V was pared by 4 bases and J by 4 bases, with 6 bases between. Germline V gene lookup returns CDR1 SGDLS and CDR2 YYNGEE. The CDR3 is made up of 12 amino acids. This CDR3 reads CASSPQGNTIYF. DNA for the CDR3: TGTGCCAGCAGCCCTCAGGGAAACACCATATATTTT.

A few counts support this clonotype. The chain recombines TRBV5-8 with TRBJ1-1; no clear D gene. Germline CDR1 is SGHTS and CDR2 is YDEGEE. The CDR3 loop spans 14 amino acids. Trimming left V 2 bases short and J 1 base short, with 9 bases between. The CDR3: CASSFGHPNTEAFF. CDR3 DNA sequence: TGTGCCAGCAGCTTCGGGCACCCGAACACTGAAGCTTTCTTT.

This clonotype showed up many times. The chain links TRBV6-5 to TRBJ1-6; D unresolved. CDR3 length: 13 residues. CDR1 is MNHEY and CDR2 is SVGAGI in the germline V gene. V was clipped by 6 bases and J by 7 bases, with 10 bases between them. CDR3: CASRPLDNSPLHF. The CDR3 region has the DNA TGTGCCAGCAGGCCGTTAGACAATTCACCCCTCCACTTT.

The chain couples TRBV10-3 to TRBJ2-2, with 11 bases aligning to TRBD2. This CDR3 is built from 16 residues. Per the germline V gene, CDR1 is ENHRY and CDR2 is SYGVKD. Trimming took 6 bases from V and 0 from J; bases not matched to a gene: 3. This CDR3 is CAIRGTSGTNTGELFF. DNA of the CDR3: TGTGCCATCAGGGGGACTAGCGGAACGAACACCGGGGAGCTGTTTTTT.

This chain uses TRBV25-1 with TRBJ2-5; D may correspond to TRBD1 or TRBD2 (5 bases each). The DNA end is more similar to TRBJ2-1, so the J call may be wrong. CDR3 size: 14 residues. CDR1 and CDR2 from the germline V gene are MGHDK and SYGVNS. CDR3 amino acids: CASSEKRDANEQFF. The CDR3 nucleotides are TGTGCCAGCAGTGAAAAACGGGACGCCAATGAGCAGTTCTTC.

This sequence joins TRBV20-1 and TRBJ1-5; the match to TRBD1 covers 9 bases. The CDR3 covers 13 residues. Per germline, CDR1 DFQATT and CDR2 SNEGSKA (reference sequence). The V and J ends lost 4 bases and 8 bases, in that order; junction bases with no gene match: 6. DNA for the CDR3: TGCAGTGCTACAAACAGGGGGCTTGAGCCCCAGCATTTT. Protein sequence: CSATNRGLEPQHF.

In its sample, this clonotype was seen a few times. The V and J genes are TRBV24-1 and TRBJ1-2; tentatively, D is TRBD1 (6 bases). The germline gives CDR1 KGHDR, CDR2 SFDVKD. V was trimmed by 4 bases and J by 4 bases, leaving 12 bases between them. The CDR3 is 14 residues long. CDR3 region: CATSETGQTYGYTF. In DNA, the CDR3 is TGTGCCACCAGTGAAACTGGACAGACCTATGGCTACACCTTC.